This TCR beta chain was profiled in a study of blood T cell repertoires in COVID-19. On the study more broadly: COVID-19 samples, acute and convalescent, were from the United States, Italy and Spain.

Assay used: immunoSEQ multiplex PCR; TCRdb lists only in-frame clones, some missing. In the table there are 140,000 to 150,000 clones, around 82% of which are singletons. As concerns this clone: The same CDR3 also results from other DNA sequences found in this sample.

The receptor was derived from a human donor with acute or convalescent COVID-19. The donor label of this sample is uncertain. Sequenced sample: peripheral blood.

The CDR3 loop reads CSVAFSGANVLTF. The CDR3 DNA reads TGCAGCGTTGCCTTCTCTGGGGCCAACGTCCTGACTTTC. The rearrangement joins TRBV29-1 to TRBJ2-6; D not certain. In germline, CDR1 is SQVTM, CDR2 ANQGSEA. The ends were cut back, 4 bases at V and 0 bases at J, with 4 bases in the middle. CDR3 length: 13 residues.